The clone carrying this T cell receptor beta chain was found many times. Its antigen is still unknown. This CDR3 is 13 amino acids long. Germline V gene lookup returns CDR1 SQVTM and CDR2 ANQGSEA. V lost 5 bases to trimming and J lost 2 bases; unmatched junction nucleotides: 5. None of the included patients had other autoimmune diseases, uncontrolled infections, pregnancy or lactation, as these led to exclusion. The authors diagnosed from clinical symptoms, serum thyroxine, TRAb, thyroid ultrasound and orbital computed tomography. RNA transcripts provided the template for amplifying TCR beta CDR3 regions. HTBI primers served in a first-round RT-PCR, which a second-round multiplex PCR followed. TCRdb reprocessed the multiplex PCR reads with MiXCR, giving one entry per CDR3 protein. The profile shows 220,000 or so distinct CDR3 sequences, around a fifth of them singletons. These data belong to a study of Graves' ophthalmopathy and Graves' hyperthyroidism. Study outcomes and limitations: A majority of expanded thyroid clonotypes exceeding 0.001 frequency were likewise present in blood.

Sequenced sample: peripheral blood. The clonotype originates from a woman between 45 and 60 years old with Graves' ophthalmopathy. The V and J genes are TRBV29-1 and TRBJ2-7; 8 bases are shared with TRBD2. CDR3 amino acids: CSVPGLATYEQYF. The CDR3 DNA is TGCAGCGTTCCTGGACTAGCCACCTACGAGCAGTACTTC.